The rows below give T cell receptor beta chains drawn from one sample of a study of response to subunit inactivated influenza vaccine. Each CDR3 protein gets one entry after TCRdb re-called the RT-PCR reads with MiXCR. This sample has about 540,000 distinct CDR3 sequences; under 25% occur once, and the top ten carry 2.5% to 3.5%. The sample was also linked to a second study, of T cells expressing NK-cell markers.

This specimen consisted of CD4+ T cells sorted from PBMCs, obtained roughly 13 days after vaccination. The source of these receptors is a man aged 50-59 years who received an inactivated influenza vaccine. Both conserved end residues are part of each CDR3. A D gene is named only where the DNA matches it firmly. Size is stated for part of the rows, as once, few or many counts, or as a class when the clone is expanded.

>TRBV5-6|TRBJ2-4|many|-
CASSLRGLDIQYF
TGTGCCAGCAGCTTGCGGGGCCTGGACATTCAGTACTTC
>TRBV5-1|TRBJ2-1|many|-
CASSLEGGFHNEQFF
TGCGCCAGCAGCTTGGAGGGGGGATTTCACAATGAGCAGTTCTTC
>TRBV20-1|TRBJ2-5|-|TRBD2
CSASESGEWGETQYF
TGCAGTGCTAGTGAAAGCGGGGAGTGGGGGGAGACCCAGTACTTC
>TRBV28|TRBJ1-1|few|TRBD1
CASTRQGFTEAFF
TGTGCCAGCACCAGACAGGGATTCACTGAAGCTTTCTTT
>TRBV5-1|TRBJ1-6|few|-
CASKEGGDNSPLHF
TGCGCCAGCAAAGAGGGGGGTGATAATTCACCCCTCCACTTT
>TRBV29-1|TRBJ1-6|-|-
CSVGWGPNSPLHF
TGCAGCGTTGGTTGGGGGCCCAATTCACCCCTCCACTTT
>TRBV20-1|TRBJ1-1|few|-
CSARVKWEEAFF
TGCAGTGCTAGAGTAAAATGGGAAGAAGCTTTCTTT
>TRBV12-3/TRBV12-4|TRBJ2-7|-|-
CASSPVGSPAGEQYF
TGTGCCAGCAGCCCAGTGGGTTCCCCTGCCGGCGAGCAGTACTTC
>TRBV27|TRBJ2-1|few|-
CASSWTRLGEQFF
TGTGCCAGCAGTTGGACCCGGCTTGGCGAGCAGTTCTTC
>TRBV7-2|TRBJ2-5|few|TRBD2
CASSLGSSGGLETQYF
TGTGCCAGCAGCTTAGGGAGTAGCGGGGGTTTGGAGACCCAGTACTTC
>TRBV6-1|TRBJ1-1|-|TRBD1
CASSEPGPQGGTEAFF
TGTGCCAGCAGTGAACCGGGCCCCCAGGGGGGCACTGAAGCTTTCTTT
>TRBV4-2|TRBJ2-7|-|TRBD1
CASSQSDRGGYEQYF
TGTGCCAGCAGCCAATCGGACAGGGGAGGCTACGAGCAGTACTTC
>TRBV11-2|TRBJ1-4|-|-
CASSRQPIGREKLFF
TGTGCCAGCAGCCGACAGCCTATCGGGAGGGAAAAACTGTTTTTT
>TRBV7-6|TRBJ2-7|-|TRBD2
CASSPSSSGGSSYEQYF
TGTGCCAGCAGCCCCTCGTCTAGCGGAGGGAGCTCCTACGAGCAGTACTTC
>TRBV20-1|TRBJ2-2|-|TRBD1
CSARQGPNTGELFF
TGCAGTGCGAGACAGGGACCGAACACCGGGGAGCTGTTTTTT
>TRBV20-1|TRBJ2-1|few|TRBD2
CSARGRDGEQFF
TGCAGTGCACGCGGGAGGGATGGTGAGCAGTTCTTC
>TRBV12-3/TRBV12-4|TRBJ1-6|-|TRBD1
CASSPKTGGRSPLHF
TGTGCCAGCAGTCCAAAGACAGGGGGCCGATCACCCCTCCACTTT
>TRBV6-2/TRBV6-3|TRBJ2-5|-|TRBD2
CASSWGTSGETQYF
TGTGCCAGCAGTTGGGGGACTAGCGGAGAGACCCAGTACTTC
>TRBV28|TRBJ2-1|few|TRBD2
CASSPGIAGGPGDGQFF
TGTGCCAGCAGCCCTGGGATAGCGGGAGGGCCTGGGGATGGTCAGTTCTTC
>TRBV19|TRBJ2-7|few|-
CASSISPRRGSSYEQYF
TGTGCCAGTAGTATATCTCCTCGTAGGGGGAGCTCCTACGAGCAGTACTTC
>TRBV6-2/TRBV6-3|TRBJ1-1|few|-
CASSYPGPLGATEAFF
TGTGCCAGCAGTTACCCGGGACCACTTGGGGCCACTGAAGCTTTCTTT
>TRBV28|TRBJ2-7|few|-
CASSSQQGSYEQYF
TGTGCCAGCAGTTCCCAACAGGGTTCCTACGAGCAGTACTTC
>TRBV29-1|TRBJ1-1|few|TRBD1
CSVNRGRNTEAFF
TGCAGCGTTAACAGGGGGCGGAACACTGAAGCTTTCTTT
>TRBV30|TRBJ2-2|few|-
CAWSVQRSGELFF
TGTGCCTGGAGTGTACAGAGATCCGGGGAGCTGTTTTTT
>TRBV20-1|TRBJ2-4|-|TRBD1
CSASPGQGADIQYF
TGCAGTGCTAGTCCGGGACAGGGGGCGGACATTCAGTACTTC
>TRBV6-5|TRBJ2-5|-|TRBD2
CASSYSKTASGGQETQYF
TGTGCCAGCAGTTACTCGAAGACGGCTAGCGGGGGGCAAGAGACCCAGTACTTC
>TRBV2|TRBJ1-1|many|-
CATRPSLNTEAFF
TGTGCCACCAGACCGTCATTGAACACTGAAGCTTTCTTT
>TRBV6-2/TRBV6-3|TRBJ2-7|few|TRBD2
CASRNGGTSGGYEQYF
TGTGCCAGCCGAAATGGCGGGACTAGCGGGGGTTACGAGCAGTACTTC
>TRBV6-6|TRBJ2-1|few|-
CASRGPLYNEQFF
TGTGCCAGCAGGGGACCATTGTACAATGAGCAGTTCTTC
>TRBV10-3|TRBJ2-3|many|-
CAISEAVYSSPSTDTQYF
TGTGCCATCAGTGAGGCGGTGTACTCCTCTCCTAGCACAGATACGCAGTATTTT
>TRBV24-1|TRBJ2-2|-|TRBD2
CATQAGAITGELFF
TGTGCCACACAAGCGGGGGCCATCACCGGGGAGCTGTTTTTT
>TRBV7-2|TRBJ2-1|-|TRBD1
CASSVRQGPGEQFF
TGTGCCAGCAGCGTAAGACAGGGGCCAGGTGAGCAGTTCTTC
>TRBV5-1|TRBJ1-3|few|-
CASSLSASSGNTIYF
TGCGCCAGCAGCTTGTCTGCGTCCTCTGGAAACACCATATATTTT
>TRBV12-3/TRBV12-4|TRBJ1-6|-|-
CASRGTHNSPLHF
TGTGCCAGCAGAGGAACTCATAATTCACCCCTCCACTTT
>TRBV6-2/TRBV6-3|TRBJ2-3|-|-
CASRRGGPTDTQYF
TGTGCCAGCAGGAGGGGAGGACCCACAGATACGCAGTATTTT
>TRBV12-3/TRBV12-4|TRBJ2-1|many|-
CASSLGAPYNEQFF
TGTGCCAGCAGTTTAGGTGCCCCCTACAATGAGCAGTTCTTC
>TRBV7-8|TRBJ2-3|many|-
CASSPPRADTQYF
TGTGCCAGCAGCCCCCCTAGGGCAGATACGCAGTATTTT
>TRBV4-2|TRBJ2-7|-|-
CASSQGALAPYEQYF
TGTGCCAGCAGCCAAGGGGCTCTAGCGCCGTACGAGCAGTACTTC
>TRBV7-2|TRBJ2-6|-|-
CASSFTSSGANVLTF
TGTGCCAGCAGTTTTACCAGCTCTGGGGCCAACGTCCTGACTTTC
>TRBV7-2|TRBJ2-3|few|TRBD2
CASSLAASGGVDTQYF
TGTGCCAGCAGCTTAGCGGCTAGCGGGGGGGTCGATACGCAGTATTTT
>TRBV7-2|TRBJ2-2|few|-
CASSFLPTGELFF
TGTGCCAGCAGTTTCCTCCCCACCGGGGAGCTGTTTTTT
>TRBV7-2|TRBJ2-5|many|-
CASSLWGQQETQYF
TGTGCCAGCAGCTTATGGGGGCAGCAAGAGACCCAGTACTTC
>TRBV5-6|TRBJ1-1|few|-
CASSRLASVNTEAFF
TGTGCCAGCAGCCGTTTGGCATCCGTGAACACTGAAGCTTTCTTT
>TRBV5-6|TRBJ2-1|few|TRBD2
CASSTGLVFDEQFF
TGTGCCAGCAGCACGGGACTAGTCTTCGATGAGCAGTTCTTC
>TRBV5-1|TRBJ2-7|many|-
CASSTSHGEQYF
TGCGCCAGCAGCACGAGCCACGGGGAGCAGTACTTC
>TRBV29-1|TRBJ2-5|few|-
CSVGGAETQYF
TGCAGCGTTGGAGGGGCCGAGACCCAGTACTTC
>TRBV9|TRBJ1-1|-|TRBD1
CASSVVGGGSEAFF
TGTGCCAGCAGCGTAGTAGGGGGCGGATCGGAAGCTTTCTTT
>TRBV29-1|TRBJ2-7|few|TRBD2
CSVRGAYEQYF
TGCAGCGTTCGGGGGGCCTACGAGCAGTACTTC
>TRBV9|TRBJ2-3|few|TRBD2
CASSVMPSGGTDTQYF
TGTGCCAGCAGCGTAATGCCTAGCGGGGGCACAGATACGCAGTATTTT
>TRBV12-3/TRBV12-4|TRBJ2-4|few|TRBD1
CASSRTGGLYIQYF
TGTGCCAGCAGCAGGACAGGGGGCTTATACATTCAGTACTTC
>TRBV4-1|TRBJ2-1|-|-
CASSQEPGLSYNEQFF
TGCGCCAGCAGCCAAGAACCCGGACTATCTTACAATGAGCAGTTCTTC
>TRBV20-1|TRBJ2-7|-|-
CSATTTPMGIHEQYF
TGCAGTGCTACCACAACACCCATGGGGATCCACGAGCAGTACTTC
>TRBV20-1|TRBJ2-3|-|-
CSAPGRFASTDTQYF
TGCAGTGCACCGGGGCGGTTCGCTAGCACAGATACGCAGTATTTT
>TRBV5-1|TRBJ1-1|-|-
CASSLPTGNTEAFF
TGCGCCAGCAGCCTCCCCACTGGGAACACTGAAGCTTTCTTT
>TRBV28|TRBJ1-1|-|TRBD1
CASRTGGSTEAFF
TGTGCCAGTCGGACAGGGGGTAGCACTGAAGCTTTCTTT